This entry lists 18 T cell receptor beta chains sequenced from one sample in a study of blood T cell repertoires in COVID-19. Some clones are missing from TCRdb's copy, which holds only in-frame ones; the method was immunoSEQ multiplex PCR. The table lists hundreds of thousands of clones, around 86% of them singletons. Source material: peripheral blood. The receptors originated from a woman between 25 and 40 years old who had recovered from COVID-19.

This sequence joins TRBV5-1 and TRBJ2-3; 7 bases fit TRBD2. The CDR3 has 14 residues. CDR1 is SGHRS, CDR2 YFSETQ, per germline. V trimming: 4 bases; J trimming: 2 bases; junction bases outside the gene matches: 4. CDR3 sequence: CASSQGLTTDTQYF. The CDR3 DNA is TGCGCCAGCAGCCAGGGACTAACCACAGATACGCAGTATTTT. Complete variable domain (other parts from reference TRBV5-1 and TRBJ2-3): KAGVTQTPRYLIKTRGQQVTLSCSPISGHRSVSWYQQTPGQGLQFLFEYFSETQRNKGNFPGRFSGRQFSNSRSEMNVSTLELGDSALYLCASSQGLTTDTQYFGPGTRLTVL.

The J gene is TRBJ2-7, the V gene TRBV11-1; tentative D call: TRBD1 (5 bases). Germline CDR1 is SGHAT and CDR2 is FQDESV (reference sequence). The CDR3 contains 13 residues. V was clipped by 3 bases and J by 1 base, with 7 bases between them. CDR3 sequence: CASSLPGSYEQYF. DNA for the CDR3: TGTGCCAGCAGCTTGCCAGGGTCCTACGAGCAGTACTTC.

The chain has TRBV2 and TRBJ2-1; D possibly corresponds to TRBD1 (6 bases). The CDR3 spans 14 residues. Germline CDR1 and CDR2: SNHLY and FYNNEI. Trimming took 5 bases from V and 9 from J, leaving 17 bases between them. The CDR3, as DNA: TGTGCCAGCAGTCTGGTTACAGGGTTGGGTGAGCAGTTCTTC. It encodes CASSLVTGLGEQFF.

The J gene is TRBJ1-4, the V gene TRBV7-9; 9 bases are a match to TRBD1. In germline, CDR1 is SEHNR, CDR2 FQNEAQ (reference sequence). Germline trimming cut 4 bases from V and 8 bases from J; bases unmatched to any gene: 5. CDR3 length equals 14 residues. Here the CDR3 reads CASSSTGGREKLFF. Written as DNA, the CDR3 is TGTGCCAGCAGCTCGACAGGGGGAAGGGAAAAACTGTTTTTT.

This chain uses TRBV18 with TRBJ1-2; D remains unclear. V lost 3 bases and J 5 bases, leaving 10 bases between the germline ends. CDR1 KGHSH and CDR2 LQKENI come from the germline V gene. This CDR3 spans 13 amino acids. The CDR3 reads CASSPEPAYGYTF. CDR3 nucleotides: TGTGCCAGCTCACCCGAGCCCGCTTATGGCTACACCTTC.

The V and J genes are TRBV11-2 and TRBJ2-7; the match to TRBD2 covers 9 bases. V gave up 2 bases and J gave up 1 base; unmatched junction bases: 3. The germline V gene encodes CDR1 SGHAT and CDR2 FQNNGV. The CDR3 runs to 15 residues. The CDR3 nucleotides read TGTGCCAGCAGCTTACGGCGGGGGGGGTCCTACGAGCAGTACTTC. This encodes CASSLRRGGSYEQYF. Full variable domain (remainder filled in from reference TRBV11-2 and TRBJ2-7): EAGVAQSPRYKIIEKRQSVAFWCNPISGHATLYWYQQILGQGPKLLIQFQNNGVVDDSQLPKDRFSAERLKGVDSTLKIQPAKLEDSAVYLCASSLRRGGSYEQYFGPGTRLTVT.

The CDR3 nucleotides read TGTGCCAGCAGTTTGGATAGCGGGGGGGCGACAGATACGCAGTATTTT. It codes for CASSLDSGGATDTQYF. The rearrangement links TRBV27 to TRBJ2-3; 11 bases map to TRBD2. This CDR3 spans 16 amino acids. V trimming: 3 bases; J trimming: 3 bases; junction bases outside the gene matches: 5. Germline CDR1 and CDR2: MNHEY and SMNVEV (reference sequence).

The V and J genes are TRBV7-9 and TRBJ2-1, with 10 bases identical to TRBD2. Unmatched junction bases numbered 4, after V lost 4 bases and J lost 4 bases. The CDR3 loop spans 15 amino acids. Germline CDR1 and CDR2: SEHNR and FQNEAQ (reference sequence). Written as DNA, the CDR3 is TGTGCCAGCAGCTGGACTAGCGGCAAATACAATGAGCAGTTCTTC. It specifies CASSWTSGKYNEQFF.

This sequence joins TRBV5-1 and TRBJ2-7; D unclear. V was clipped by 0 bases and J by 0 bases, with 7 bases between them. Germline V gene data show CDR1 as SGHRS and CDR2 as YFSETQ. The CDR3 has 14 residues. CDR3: CASSLDSDSYEQYF. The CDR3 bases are TGCGCCAGCAGCTTGGACTCCGACTCCTACGAGCAGTACTTC.

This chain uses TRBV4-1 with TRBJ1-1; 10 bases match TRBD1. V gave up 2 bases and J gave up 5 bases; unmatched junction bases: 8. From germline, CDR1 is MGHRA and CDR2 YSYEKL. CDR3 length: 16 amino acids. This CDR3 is CASSQQGTGVWTEAFF. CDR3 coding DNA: TGCGCCAGCAGCCAACAAGGGACAGGGGTTTGGACTGAAGCTTTCTTT.

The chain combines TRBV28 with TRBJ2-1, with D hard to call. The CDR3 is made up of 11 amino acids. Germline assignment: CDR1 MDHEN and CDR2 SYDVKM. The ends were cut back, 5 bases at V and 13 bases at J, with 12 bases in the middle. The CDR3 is CASSRLVRQFF. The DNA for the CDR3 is TGTGCCAGCAGTCGATTGGTGAGACAGTTCTTC.

In DNA form, the CDR3 reads TGTGCTAGCGCTAGACAGGGATCCACCGGGGAGCTGTTTTTT. This sequence encodes CASARQGSTGELFF. V is TRBV12-5 and J is TRBJ2-2; 7 positions match TRBD1. V lost 9 bases to trimming and J lost 4 bases; unmatched junction nucleotides: 8. CDR3 size: 14 residues. Per germline, CDR1 LGHNT and CDR2 FRNRAP.

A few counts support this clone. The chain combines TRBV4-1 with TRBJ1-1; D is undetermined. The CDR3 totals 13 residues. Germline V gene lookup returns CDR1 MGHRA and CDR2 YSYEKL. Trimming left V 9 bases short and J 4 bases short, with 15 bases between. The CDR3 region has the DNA TGCGCCAGTATAGACTGGGGAGGCACTGAAGCTTTCTTT. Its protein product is CASIDWGGTEAFF.

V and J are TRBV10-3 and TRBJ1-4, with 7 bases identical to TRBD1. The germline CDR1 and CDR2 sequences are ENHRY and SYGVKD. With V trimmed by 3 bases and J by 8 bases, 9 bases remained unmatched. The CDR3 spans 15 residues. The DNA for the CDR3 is TGTGCCATCAGTGAAGAAGACAGGGAAGGGGAAAAACTGTTTTTT. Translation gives CAISEEDREGEKLFF.

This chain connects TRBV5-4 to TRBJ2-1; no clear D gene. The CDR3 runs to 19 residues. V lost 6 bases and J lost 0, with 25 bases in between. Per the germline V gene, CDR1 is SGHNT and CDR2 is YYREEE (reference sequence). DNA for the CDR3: TGTGCCAGCAACTTTGGTGGGCGACAACAGCCGAGCTCCTACAATGAGCAGTTCTTC. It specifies CASNFGGRQQPSSYNEQFF.

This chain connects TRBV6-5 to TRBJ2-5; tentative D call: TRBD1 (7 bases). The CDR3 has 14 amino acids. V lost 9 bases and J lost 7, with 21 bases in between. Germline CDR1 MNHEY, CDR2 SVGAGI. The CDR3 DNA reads TGTGCCAGTCGGGGGACACCCAGGGGGGCGACCCAGTACTTC. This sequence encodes CASRGTPRGATQYF.

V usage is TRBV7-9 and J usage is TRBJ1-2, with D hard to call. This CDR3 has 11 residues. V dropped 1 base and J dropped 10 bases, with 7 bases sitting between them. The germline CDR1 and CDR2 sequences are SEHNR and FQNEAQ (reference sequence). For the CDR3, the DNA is TGTGCCAGCAGCTTAGAACAGACCTACACCTTC. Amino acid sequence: CASSLEQTYTF. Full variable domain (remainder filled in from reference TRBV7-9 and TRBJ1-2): DTGVSQNPRHKITKRGQNVTFRCDPISEHNRLYWYRQTLGQGPEFLTYFQNEAQLEKSRLLSDRFSAERPKGSFSTLEIQRTEQGDSAMYLCASSLEQTYTFGSGTRLTVV.

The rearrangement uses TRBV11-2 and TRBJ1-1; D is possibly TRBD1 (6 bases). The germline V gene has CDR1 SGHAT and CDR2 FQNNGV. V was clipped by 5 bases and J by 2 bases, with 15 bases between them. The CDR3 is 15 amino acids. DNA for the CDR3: TGTGCCAGCAGCCCCACCGTGGGACAAAACACTGAAGCTTTCTTT. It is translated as CASSPTVGQNTEAFF.